What follows are 18 T cell receptor beta chains derived from one specimen sequenced in a study of blood T cell repertoires in COVID-19. Clones were read by immunoSEQ multiplex PCR, and TCRdb kept only the in-frame ones, dropping some. The repertoire consists of 52,000 or so clones, with about 87% occurring once and the leading ten covering roughly 3.4%. Sequencing was carried out using peripheral blood. All receptors come from a middle-aged man with COVID-19, enrolled during active disease.

The V call is TRBV19, the J call TRBJ2-3; weak D call: TRBD1 (5 bases). Trimming pared 3 bases from V and 4 bases from J, leaving 14 bases between. CDR1 and CDR2 from the germline V gene are LNHDA and SQIVND (reference sequence). The CDR3 loop spans 15 amino acids. The CDR3 loop reads CASSIKGVFADTQYF. The CDR3 nucleotides are TGTGCCAGTAGTATCAAAGGGGTTTTCGCAGATACGCAGTATTTT.

The chain links TRBV28 to TRBJ2-6; D might be TRBD2 (6 bases). V was trimmed by 5 bases and J by 0 bases, leaving 11 bases between them. Germline V CDR1 and CDR2: MDHEN, SYDVKM. The CDR3 is 16 amino acids. CDR3 region: CASSAPRDSGANVLTF. The CDR3 DNA reads TGTGCCAGCAGTGCCCCGCGGGACTCTGGGGCCAACGTCCTGACTTTC.

This chain joins TRBV2 and TRBJ1-4; 7 nucleotides line up with TRBD1. The CDR3 is 14 residues long. Looked up from germline, CDR1 is SNHLY and CDR2 is FYNNEI. V lost 6 bases to trimming and J lost 1 base; unmatched junction nucleotides: 2. CDR3 protein: CASRTGITNEKLFF. In DNA, the CDR3 is TGTGCCAGCAGGACAGGGATAACTAATGAAAAACTGTTTTTT.

The V gene is TRBV6-5, the J gene TRBJ2-7; weak D call: TRBD2 (5 bases). The CDR3 is made up of 13 amino acids. Germline lookup yields CDR1 MNHEY and CDR2 SVGAGI. Trimming removed 8 bases from V and 5 bases from J, with 16 bases in between. CDR3 in amino acids: CASWSSRLHEQYF. CDR3 coding DNA: TGTGCCAGCTGGTCTAGCAGGCTCCACGAGCAGTACTTC.

The CDR3 DNA reads TGCGCCAGCAGCCCCAGCCCCCCGCAGGGGAATTACCAGTACTTC. Amino acid sequence: CASSPSPPQGNYQYF. V gene TRBV4-1 combines with J gene TRBJ2-5; D is possibly TRBD1 (6 bases). From germline, CDR1 is MGHRA and CDR2 YSYEKL. V was clipped by 4 bases and J by 10 bases, with 22 bases between them. CDR3 length: 15 amino acids.

This CDR3 reads CASSTGQGDKNIQYF. The CDR3 nucleotides read TGTGCCAGCAGCACGGGACAGGGGGACAAAAACATTCAGTACTTC. This chain joins TRBV13 and TRBJ2-4; TRBD1 aligns across 11 bases. Germline assignment: CDR1 PRHDT and CDR2 FYEKMQ (reference sequence). Trimming removed 5 bases from V and 3 bases from J; junction bases left unmatched: 3. This CDR3 has 15 residues.

The chain employs TRBV28 and TRBJ2-4; D perhaps matches TRBD2 (7 bases). Trimming stripped 7 bases from V and 1 base from J, with 11 bases between. This CDR3 is 14 amino acids long. Germline V gene sequence: CDR1 MDHEN, CDR2 SYDVKM. The DNA for the CDR3 is TGTGCCAGCACGGGGGGCGTCGCCAAAAACATTCAGTACTTC. Encoded protein: CASTGGVAKNIQYF. Drawing the rest from reference TRBV28 and TRBJ2-4, the complete variable domain is DVKVTQSSRYLVKRTGEKVFLECVQDMDHENMFWYRQDPGLGLRLIYFSYDVKMKEKGDIPEGYSVSREKKERFSLILESASTNQTSMYLCASTGGVAKNIQYFGAGTRLSVL.

V is TRBV19 and J is TRBJ1-5; D is possibly TRBD1 (5 bases). CDR1 and CDR2 (germline): LNHDA, SQIVND (reference sequence). V was trimmed by 3 bases and J by 4 bases, leaving 10 bases between them. CDR3 size: 14 residues. The CDR3 here is CASSITGSNQPQHF. The CDR3 nucleotides are TGTGCCAGTAGTATTACAGGATCTAATCAGCCCCAGCATTTT. Combining the CDR3 with reference TRBV19 and TRBJ1-5 gives the whole variable domain DGGITQSPKYLFRKEGQNVTLSCEQNLNHDAMYWYRQDPGQGLRLIYYSQIVNDFQKGDIAEGYSVSREKKESFPLTVTSAQKNPTAFYLCASSITGSNQPQHFGDGTRLSIL.

This chain uses TRBV19 with TRBJ2-3; D may be TRBD1 (6 bases). The CDR3 sequence is 14 residues long. Germline CDR1 is LNHDA and CDR2 is SQIVND (reference sequence). V lost 1 base to trimming and J lost 4 bases, with 9 bases between them. CDR3 sequence (DNA): TGTGCCAGTAGTATAGGGACAGTGTCAGATACGCAGTATTTT. Translation: CASSIGTVSDTQYF.

This clone was seen only once. J is TRBJ2-7 and V is TRBV19; 7 bases are shared with TRBD2. J lost 0 bases, V lost 4 bases, and 6 bases had no gene match. The CDR3 covers 15 residues. From germline, CDR1 is LNHDA and CDR2 SQIVND (reference sequence). CDR3 sequence reads: CASSRASGSSYEQYF. Here the CDR3 DNA reads TGTGCCAGTAGTAGGGCTAGCGGAAGCTCCTACGAGCAGTACTTC. The variable domain in full, completed from reference TRBV19 and TRBJ2-7, reads DGGITQSPKYLFRKEGQNVTLSCEQNLNHDAMYWYRQDPGQGLRLIYYSQIVNDFQKGDIAEGYSVSREKKESFPLTVTSAQKNPTAFYLCASSRASGSSYEQYFGPGTRLTVT.

V and J are TRBV11-3 and TRBJ2-3; a possible D gene is TRBD2 (5 bases). The germline CDR1 and CDR2 sequences are SGHNT and YENEEA. CDR3 length: 15 residues. Trimming removed 0 bases from V and 0 bases from J, with 7 bases in between. CDR3 bases: TGTGCCAGCAGCTTAGAAAGCGGAAGCACAGATACGCAGTATTTT. It encodes CASSLESGSTDTQYF. The whole variable domain, filled in from reference TRBV11-3 and TRBJ2-3, reads EAGVVQSPRYKIIEKKQPVAFWCNPISGHNTLYWYLQNLGQGPELLIRYENEEAVDDSQLPKDRFSAERLKGVDSTLKIQPAELGDSAVYLCASSLESGSTDTQYFGPGTRLTVL.

The V call is TRBV9, the J call TRBJ2-7, with D tentatively TRBD1 (6 bases). This CDR3 is built from 14 residues. The V end was cut by 9 bases, the J end by 2 bases, with 18 bases between. Per the germline V gene, CDR1 is SGDLS and CDR2 is YYNGEE. CDR3 DNA sequence: TGTGCCACCAGAGACCGGGACACTCCCTACGAGCAGTACTTC. It translates to CATRDRDTPYEQYF.

The rearrangement uses TRBV6-5 and TRBJ1-2, with 9 bases lining up with TRBD1. Looked up from germline, CDR1 is MNHEY and CDR2 is SVGAGI. The J segment lost 2 bases and the V segment lost 8 bases, leaving 9 bases of the junction unmatched. This CDR3 spans 15 amino acids. The CDR3, as DNA: TGTGCCAGCCTGGGCACAGGGGGCATCAACTATGGCTACACCTTC. It encodes CASLGTGGINYGYTF.

The chain is built from TRBV28 and TRBJ1-1, with a tentative D call TRBD1 (5 bases). This CDR3 has 12 residues. The germline V gene has CDR1 MDHEN and CDR2 SYDVKM. V was pared by 8 bases and J by 11 bases, with 18 bases between. The CDR3 spells CASGKPQGTAFF. CDR3 in DNA: TGTGCCAGCGGGAAACCCCAGGGTACCGCTTTCTTT.

In this sample, this clone turned up once. The rearrangement joins TRBV7-9 to TRBJ1-6, with 7 bases aligning to TRBD1. Germline V gene lookup returns CDR1 SEHNR and CDR2 FQNEAQ (reference sequence). The V and J ends lost 4 bases and 5 bases, in that order; junction bases with no gene match: 2. The CDR3 contains 14 residues. CDR3 in amino acids: CASSSGTDNSPLHF. As DNA, the CDR3 is TGTGCCAGCAGCTCCGGGACAGATAATTCACCCCTCCACTTT.

The V and J genes are TRBV28 and TRBJ2-2; maybe TRBD2 (6 bases). V was cut by 5 bases and J by 6 bases, with 16 bases left in between. Germline V gene sequence: CDR1 MDHEN, CDR2 SYDVKM. The CDR3 covers 15 residues. In DNA form, the CDR3 reads TGTGCCAGCAGTCGGACTACCCCTGGATCCGGGGAGCTGTTTTTT. Translating it yields CASSRTTPGSGELFF.

This clone has a single count. The rearrangement links TRBV6-5 to TRBJ1-6; no definite D call. The ends were cut back, 6 bases at V and 8 bases at J, with 8 bases in the middle. The CDR3 sequence is 12 residues long. The germline V gene has CDR1 MNHEY and CDR2 SVGAGI. CDR3 residues: CASRTVDSPLHF. Written as DNA, the CDR3 is TGTGCCAGCAGAACGGTAGATTCACCCCTCCACTTT.

This rearrangement joins TRBV2 to TRBJ2-7; D remains unclear. The length of the CDR3 is 11 residues. CDR1 is SNHLY and CDR2 is FYNNEI in the germline V gene. V was cut by 5 bases and J by 3 bases, with 5 bases left in between. The DNA of the CDR3 is TGTGCCAGCAGTCCCCTCTACGAGCAGTACTTC. Amino acid sequence: CASSPLYEQYF.